Listed here are 2 T cell receptor beta chains from one sample, sequenced in a study of cytomegalovirus exposure and HLA in healthy donors. It was with 60 Vbeta and 13 Jbeta primers that the PCR ran. Sequenced by immunoSEQ multiplex PCR; TCRdb stores in-frame clones only, minus some. This repertoire shows about 130,000 clones, 80% found once; its top ten account for more than 1%. Material: PBMCs. The receptors here all came from a female donor in good health and CMV-seronegative.

As for this clone: The germline gene is not matched at one end of the junction; a read error may be the cause. This chain joins TRBV28 and TRBJ2-6, with 12 bases identical to TRBD1. The germline gives CDR1 MDHEN, CDR2 SYDVKM. The CDR3 sequence is 19 residues long. Here the CDR3 reads CASRDLPGQGAGGANGLTF. CDR3 coding DNA: TGTGCCAGCAGGGACCTCCCGGGACAGGGGGCGGGTGGGGCCAACGGCCTGACTTTC.

The table lists this clone with a count of one. V and J are TRBV7-8 and TRBJ2-6; no firm D call. The V gene's germline CDR1 is SGHVS and CDR2 FQNEAQ. Trimming shortened V by 3 bases and J by 0 bases, and 6 bases separated the two germline ends. CDR3 length equals 15 residues. CDR3 sequence reads: CASSFGGSGANVLTF. The CDR3 nucleotides are TGTGCCAGCAGCTTCGGTGGCTCTGGGGCCAACGTCCTGACTTTC.